A few counts support the clone carrying this TCR beta chain. Its target is not known. This specimen belongs to a study of T-cell reconstitution after alpha-beta-depleted transplantation in children. Unique molecular identifiers were incorporated during preparation of the TCRbeta library. MiXCR was run by TCRdb on the PCR reads, yielding one entry per CDR3 protein. This sample yields some 440,000 distinct CDR3 sequences, of which around 15% are seen a single time; approximately 28% belongs to the top ten. V was trimmed by 1 base and J by 0 bases, leaving 16 bases between them. Germline V gene data show CDR1 as SGHAT and CDR2 as FQNNGV. The CDR3 sequence is 18 residues long. Study-wide results and caveats: Reported findings indicate that, about two months after transplant, alpha-beta T cells came from several hundred expanded clones, which were derived from non-depleted graft cells. One year post-transplant, T-cell counts and diversity were largely derived from T cells produced anew. Several patients had high TCRbeta diversity at day 60; it came from surviving recipient T cells and thymic progenitors.

The chain has TRBV11-2 and TRBJ2-4; the D gene could be TRBD1 or TRBD2 (5 bases each). The sample was PBMCs, mostly from graft donor cells, taken 360 days after TCRalphabeta/CD19-depleted stem cell transplant. This sequence originates from a boy under two years old who had a stem cell transplant for Wiskott-Aldrich syndrome, so the T cells may come from the graft donor. CDR3 DNA: TGTGCCAGCAGCTTAGTTCCGGCTGGGACCCGAGCCAAAAACATTCAGTACTTC. As protein: CASSLVPAGTRAKNIQYF.